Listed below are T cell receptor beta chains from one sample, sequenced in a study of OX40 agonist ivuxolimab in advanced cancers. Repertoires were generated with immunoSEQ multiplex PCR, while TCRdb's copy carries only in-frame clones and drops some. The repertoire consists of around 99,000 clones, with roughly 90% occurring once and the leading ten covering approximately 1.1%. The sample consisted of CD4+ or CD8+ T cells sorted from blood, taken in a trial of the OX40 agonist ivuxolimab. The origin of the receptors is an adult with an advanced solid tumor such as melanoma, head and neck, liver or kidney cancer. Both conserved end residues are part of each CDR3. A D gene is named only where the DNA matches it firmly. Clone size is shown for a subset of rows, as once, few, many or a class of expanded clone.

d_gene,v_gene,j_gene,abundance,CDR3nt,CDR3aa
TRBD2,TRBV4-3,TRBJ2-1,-,TGCGCCAGCAGCCAAGATATGGTCGGGAGTACTAGCGGGAGGGCCAATGAGCAGTTCTTC,CASSQDMVGSTSGRANEQFF
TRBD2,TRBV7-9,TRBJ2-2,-,TGTGCCAGCAGCTTTCGTAGCGGGACGAACACCGGGGAGCTGTTTTTT,CASSFRSGTNTGELFF
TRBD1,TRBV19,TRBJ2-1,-,TGTGCCAGTAGTTCGAGGACAGGCTTCGGGGACAATGAGCAGTTCTTC,CASSSRTGFGDNEQFF
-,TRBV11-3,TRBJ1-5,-,TGTGCCAGCAGCTTAGTCGCAGGGATCAATCAGCCCCAGCATTTT,CASSLVAGINQPQHF
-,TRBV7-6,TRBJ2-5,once,TGTGCCAGCAGCCCCCGCGCGGGGACAATTTTTCTGACCCAGTACTTC,CASSPRAGTIFLTQYF
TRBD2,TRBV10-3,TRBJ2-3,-,TGTGCCATCAGGGGACGGGGACTAGCGGGAGTGATAGATACGCAGTATTTT,CAIRGRGLAGVIDTQYF
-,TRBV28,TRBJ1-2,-,TGTGCCACTAGGGGGAGTGAGTATGGCTACACCTTC,CATRGSEYGYTF
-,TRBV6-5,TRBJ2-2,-,TGTGCCAGCAGTTTGAGTGGAGCCGGGGAGCTGTTTTTT,CASSLSGAGELFF
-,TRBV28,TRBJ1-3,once,TGTGCCAGCAGTTTGCCCCCAGGGAACTCTGGAAACACCATATATTTT,CASSLPPGNSGNTIYF
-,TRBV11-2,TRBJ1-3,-,TGTGCCAGCAGCCTCCCCAGTATTGGAAACACCATATATTTT,CASSLPSIGNTIYF
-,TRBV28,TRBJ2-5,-,TGTGCCAGCGGGGGGACCGCTCAAGAGACCCAGTACTTC,CASGGTAQETQYF
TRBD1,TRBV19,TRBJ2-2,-,TGTGCCAGTGGGGGGACAGGAAGCACCGGGGAGCTGTTTTTT,CASGGTGSTGELFF
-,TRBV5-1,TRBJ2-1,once,TGCGCCAGCAGCGCCAATTCAGACAATGAGCAGTTCTTC,CASSANSDNEQFF
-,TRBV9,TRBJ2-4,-,TGTGCCAGCTCTTCACCCGAGGGGATAACCAAAAACATTCAGTACTTC,CASSSPEGITKNIQYF
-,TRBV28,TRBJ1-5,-,TGTGCCAGCAGTTTATCGGCGGGGGGGTATAGCAATCAGCCCCAGCATTTT,CASSLSAGGYSNQPQHF
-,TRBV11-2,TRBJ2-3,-,TGTGCCAGCAGTTCCAAGGGACTCCTCACAGATACGCAGTATTTT,CASSSKGLLTDTQYF